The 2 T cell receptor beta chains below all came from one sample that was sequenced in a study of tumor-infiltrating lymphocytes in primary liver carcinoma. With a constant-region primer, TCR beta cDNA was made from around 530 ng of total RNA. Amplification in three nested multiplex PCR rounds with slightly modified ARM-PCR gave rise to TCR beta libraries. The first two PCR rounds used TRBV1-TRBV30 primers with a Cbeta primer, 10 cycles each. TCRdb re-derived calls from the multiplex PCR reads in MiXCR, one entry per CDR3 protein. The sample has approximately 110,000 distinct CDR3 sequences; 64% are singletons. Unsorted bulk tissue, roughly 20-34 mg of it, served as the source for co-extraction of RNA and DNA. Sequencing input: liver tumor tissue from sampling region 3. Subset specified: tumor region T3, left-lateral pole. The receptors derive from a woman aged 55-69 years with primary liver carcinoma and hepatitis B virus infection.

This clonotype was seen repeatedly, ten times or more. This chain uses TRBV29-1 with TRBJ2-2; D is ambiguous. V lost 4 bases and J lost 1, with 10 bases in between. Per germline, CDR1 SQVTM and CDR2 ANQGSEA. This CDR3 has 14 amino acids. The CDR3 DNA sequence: TGCAGCGTTGGGGGTTTAAAGAACACCGGGGAGCTGTTTTTT. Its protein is CSVGGLKNTGELFF.

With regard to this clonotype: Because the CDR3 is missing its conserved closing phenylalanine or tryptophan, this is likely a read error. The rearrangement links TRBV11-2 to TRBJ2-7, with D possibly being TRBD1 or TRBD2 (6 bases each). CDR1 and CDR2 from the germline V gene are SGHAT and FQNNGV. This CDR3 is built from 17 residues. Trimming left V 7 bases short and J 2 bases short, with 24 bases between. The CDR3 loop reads CASTPTYTGASPYEQYL. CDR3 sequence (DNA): TGTGCCAGCACTCCAACCTATACGGGGGCTAGCCCCTACGAGCAGTACTTA.